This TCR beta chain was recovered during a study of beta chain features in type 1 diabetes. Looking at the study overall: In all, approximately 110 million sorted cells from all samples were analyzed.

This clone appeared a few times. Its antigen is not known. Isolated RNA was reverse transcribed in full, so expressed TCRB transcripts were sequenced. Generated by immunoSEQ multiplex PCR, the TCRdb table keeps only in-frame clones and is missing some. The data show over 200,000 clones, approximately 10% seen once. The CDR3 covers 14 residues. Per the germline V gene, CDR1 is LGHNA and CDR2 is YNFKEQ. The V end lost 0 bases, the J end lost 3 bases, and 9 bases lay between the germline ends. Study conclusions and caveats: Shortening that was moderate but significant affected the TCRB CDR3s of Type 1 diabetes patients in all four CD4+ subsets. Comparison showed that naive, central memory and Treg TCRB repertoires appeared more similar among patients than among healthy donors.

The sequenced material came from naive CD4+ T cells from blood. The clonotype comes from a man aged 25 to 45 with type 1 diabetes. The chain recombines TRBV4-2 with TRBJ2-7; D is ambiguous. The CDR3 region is CASSQDLGYYEQYF. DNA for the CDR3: TGTGCCAGCAGCCAAGATCTGGGCTACTACGAGCAGTACTTC.